The rows below give T cell receptor beta chains drawn from one sample of a study of OX40 agonist ivuxolimab in advanced cancers. Repertoires were generated with immunoSEQ multiplex PCR, while TCRdb's copy carries only in-frame clones and drops some. The sample has around 87,000 clones; 94% are singletons. The sequences come from CD4+ or CD8+ T cells sorted from blood, collected in a trial of the OX40 agonist ivuxolimab. The receptors originated from an adult with an advanced solid tumor such as melanoma, head and neck, liver or kidney cancer. The CDR3 runs from the conserved cysteine through the conserved F or W. The order of the fields is clone size, V gene, CDR3 protein. Not every row has a clone size; where given, it reads once, few, many or a size class.

>.|TRBV5-5
CASSLEHTEAFF
>.|TRBV4-1
CASSPAGGVSYGYTF
>once|TRBV29-1
CSVCLMNTEAFF
>.|TRBV7-9
CASSPSGTGNEQFF
>.|TRBV14
CASSPFRGGEKLFF
>.|TRBV19
CASSISYRTANYGYTF
>.|TRBV9
CASSYGQGEQYF
>.|TRBV9
CASSVGEWYGYTF
>.|TRBV11-2
CASSYDRHNEQFF
>.|TRBV27
CASSFGTLGGELFF
>.|TRBV9
CASPRDRDFQPQHF
>.|TRBV6-1
CASSRGDSNQPQHF
>.|TRBV2
CASSITSGDNNEQFF
>.|TRBV19
CASSIDARNYGYTF
>once|TRBV27
CASSLSALNEQYF
>.|TRBV6-1
CASTELAVYYNEQFF
>once|TRBV7-9
CASRKGQGPNEQFF
>few|TRBV27
CASSLSSESTSGRSYEQYF
>.|TRBV6-1
CASSGRLGGLETQYF
>.|TRBV2
CASMFSRNEKLFF
>.|TRBV6-5
CASSLDRGGNTEAFF
>.|TRBV29-1
CSVLEKMTGSPWDTEAFF